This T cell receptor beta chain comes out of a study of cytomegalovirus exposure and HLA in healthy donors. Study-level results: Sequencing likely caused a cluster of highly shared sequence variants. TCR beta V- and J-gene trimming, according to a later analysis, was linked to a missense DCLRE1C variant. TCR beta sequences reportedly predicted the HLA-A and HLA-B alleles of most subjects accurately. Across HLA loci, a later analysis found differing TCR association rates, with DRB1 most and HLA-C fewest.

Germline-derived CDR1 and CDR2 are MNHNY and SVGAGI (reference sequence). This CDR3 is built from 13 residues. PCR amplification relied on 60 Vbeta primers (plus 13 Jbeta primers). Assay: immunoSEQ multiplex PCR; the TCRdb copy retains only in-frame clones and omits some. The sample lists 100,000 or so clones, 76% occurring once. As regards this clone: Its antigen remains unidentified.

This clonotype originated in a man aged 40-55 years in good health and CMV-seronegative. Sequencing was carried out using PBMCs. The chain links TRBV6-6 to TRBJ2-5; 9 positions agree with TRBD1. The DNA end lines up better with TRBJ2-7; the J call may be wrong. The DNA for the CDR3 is TGTGCCAGCAGTTTGGACAGGGGCTACGAGCAGTACTTC. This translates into CASSLDRGYEQYF.